This entry features one TCR beta chain sequence. Germline V gene lookup returns CDR1 SGHAT and CDR2 FQNNGV. The CDR3 totals 14 residues. V lost 2 bases and J 5 bases, leaving 12 bases between the germline ends. These data originate in a study of blood T cell repertoires in COVID-19. Authors' analysis steps: Estimation of nucleated cell counts relied on the amplification of reference gene primers. Generated by immunoSEQ multiplex PCR, the TCRdb table keeps only in-frame clones and is missing some. Clone size and V and J calls were adopted from that table, with D and trimming inferred from the DNA. The table has about 65,000 clones, roughly four fifths seen once.

The chain links TRBV11-2 to TRBJ2-5, with D perhaps matching TRBD1 (6 bases). This clonotype was obtained from a man at least 80 years old with acute or convalescent COVID-19. The sample taken for sequencing was peripheral blood. CDR3 residues: CASSLNRVGETQYF. CDR3 coding DNA: TGTGCCAGCAGCTTAAACAGGGTAGGCGAGACCCAGTACTTC.